This TCR beta chain was sequenced for a study of OX40 agonist ivuxolimab in advanced cancers. On the study more broadly: Patients were dosed intravenously with ivuxolimab at 0.01 to 10 mg/kg every 2 weeks.

Profiling relied on immunoSEQ multiplex PCR, and the TCRdb table lists in-frame clones only, not all of them. Among nearly 80,000 clones, 75% to 95% were seen once, and the ten largest hold around 6.9%. CDR3 size: 14 residues. Germline trimming cut 6 bases from V and 6 bases from J; bases unmatched to any gene: 6. In germline, CDR1 is MNHEY, CDR2 SMNVEV (reference sequence). The receptor's source is an adult with an advanced solid tumor such as melanoma, head and neck, liver or kidney cancer. The chain links TRBV27 to TRBJ1-4; 8 bases are a match to TRBD1. The source material was CD4+ or CD8+ T cells sorted from blood, sampled in a trial of the OX40 agonist ivuxolimab. Written as DNA, the CDR3 is TGTGCCAGCAGGCTCCGGGACAGGCATGAAAAACTGTTTTTT. Its protein is CASRLRDRHEKLFF.